Following are 10 T cell receptor beta chains from one sample sequenced in a study of blood T cell repertoires in COVID-19. Libraries were prepared by immunoSEQ multiplex PCR; TCRdb keeps only in-frame clonotypes and omits some of them. The repertoire holds some 150,000 clones, with around nine tenths as singletons. Sequenced: peripheral blood. The source is a man between 65 and 79 years old with acute or convalescent COVID-19.

The rearrangement joins TRBV2 to TRBJ1-1; TRBD1 aligns across 8 bases. The length of the CDR3 is 14 residues. V gave up 5 bases and J gave up 0 bases; unmatched junction bases: 2. Germline loops: CDR1 SNHLY, CDR2 FYNNEI. CDR3 loop: CASSTDRVNTEAFF. CDR3 nucleotides: TGTGCCAGCAGTACGGACAGGGTGAACACTGAAGCTTTCTTT.

The V and J genes are TRBV21-1 and TRBJ2-5; TRBD2 was called by the table and not checked on the DNA. TRBV21-1 is a pseudogene. The CDR3 runs 15 residues. The CDR3 protein is CASSKAGGPGETQYF. DNA for the CDR3: TGTGCCAGCAGCAAAGCGGGGGGGCCGGGAGAGACCCAGTACTTC.

The CDR3 is CASSLSWGVYGYTF. CDR3 coding DNA: TGCGCCAGCAGCTTATCGTGGGGAGTCTATGGCTACACCTTC. This chain uses TRBV5-1 with TRBJ1-2; D call uncertain. The CDR3 runs 14 residues. Trimming took off 2 bases at V and 4 bases at J, with 12 bases between the two ends. Germline V gene lookup returns CDR1 SGHRS and CDR2 YFSETQ.

The CDR3 loop reads CASSVPQGSIQYF. CDR3 DNA sequence: TGTGCCAGTAGTGTCCCACAGGGATCCATTCAGTACTTC. This chain connects TRBV19 to TRBJ2-4; TRBD1 is a possible D gene (6 bases). The CDR3 is 13 amino acids. The germline V gene has CDR1 LNHDA and CDR2 SQIVND (reference sequence). V was clipped by 5 bases and J by 9 bases, with 14 bases between them.

V is TRBV6-6 and J is TRBJ1-5; D gene uncertain. Germline CDR1 and CDR2: MNHNY and SVGAGI (reference sequence). The ends were cut back, 4 bases at V and 2 bases at J, with 6 bases in the middle. The CDR3 length is 13 residues. The CDR3 bases are TGTGCCAGCAGTTTCGAGCGCAATCAGCCCCAGCATTTT. Its protein is CASSFERNQPQHF.

This chain connects TRBV7-6 to TRBJ1-2; D call uncertain. CDR3 size: 13 residues. Trimming took 0 bases from V and 1 from J, leaving 3 bases between them. Germline CDR1 and CDR2: SGHVS and FNYEAQ. The CDR3 DNA sequence: TGTGCCAGCAGCTTAGCCGGTAACTATGGCTACACCTTC. Translating it yields CASSLAGNYGYTF.

V gene TRBV21-1 combines with J gene TRBJ2-1; the DNA was not used to check the table's D call, TRBD2. TRBV21-1 is described as a pseudogene. The CDR3 has 17 residues. In DNA, the CDR3 is TGTGCCAGCAGCCCCCGCGCTAGCGGGGACAACTACAATGAGCAGTTCTTC. This codes for CASSPRASGDNYNEQFF.

V usage is TRBV5-1 and J usage is TRBJ2-1, with 9 bases that match TRBD2. Trimming at V came to 4 bases and at J to 5 bases, leaving 4 bases not matched to a gene. Germline loops: CDR1 SGHRS, CDR2 YFSETQ. CDR3 size: 14 residues. CDR3 bases: TGCGCCAGCAGCATGACTAGCGGAAACAATGAGCAGTTCTTC. Protein product: CASSMTSGNNEQFF. The variable domain in full, completed from reference TRBV5-1 and TRBJ2-1, reads KAGVTQTPRYLIKTRGQQVTLSCSPISGHRSVSWYQQTPGQGLQFLFEYFSETQRNKGNFPGRFSGRQFSNSRSEMNVSTLELGDSALYLCASSMTSGNNEQFFGPGTRLTVL.

V and J are TRBV2 and TRBJ2-1, with D possibly matching TRBD2 (5 bases). The germline V gene has CDR1 SNHLY and CDR2 FYNNEI. V lost 6 bases and J lost 0, with 15 bases in between. This CDR3 comprises 16 residues. The CDR3 sequence: CASRGSGIASYNEQFF. Written as DNA, the CDR3 is TGTGCCAGCAGAGGCAGCGGAATAGCCTCCTACAATGAGCAGTTCTTC.

This chain joins TRBV7-9 and TRBJ2-7, with TRBD1 matching 10 bases. The V gene end was trimmed by 5 bases and the J gene end by 6 bases; junction bases not matched to a gene: 7. The germline V gene encodes CDR1 SEHNR and CDR2 FQNEAQ (reference sequence). The CDR3 is 14 amino acids. The CDR3 loop is CASSRGDRGTEQYF. The CDR3 DNA reads as TGTGCCAGCAGCCGTGGGGACAGGGGAACCGAGCAGTACTTC.